These 9 T cell receptor beta chains came from one sample sequenced in a study of blood T cell repertoires in COVID-19. Sequencing was performed with immunoSEQ multiplex PCR; in TCRdb, only in-frame clones are kept and a portion is missing. The sample comprises some 70,000 clones, 85% to 90% of which are singletons, and approximately 6.8% rests with the top ten. Sequenced material: peripheral blood. These TCRs come from an elderly woman with active COVID-19.

The J gene is TRBJ2-7, the V gene TRBV19; TRBD2 aligns across 7 bases. The CDR3 spans 14 residues. Trimming removed 5 bases from V and 2 bases from J; junction bases left unmatched: 6. Germline CDR1 reads LNHDA; CDR2 reads SQIVND (reference sequence). This CDR3 is CASSGPAGTYEQYF. The CDR3 coding sequence is TGTGCCAGTAGTGGTCCAGCGGGAACCTACGAGCAGTACTTC.

The chain joins TRBV19 to TRBJ2-7, with 7 bases fitting TRBD1. CDR3 length: 14 amino acids. Germline lookup yields CDR1 LNHDA and CDR2 SQIVND (reference sequence). V was pared by 6 bases and J by 2 bases, with 7 bases of the junction left unmatched. The CDR3 sequence is CASSPRQGTYEQYF. The CDR3 bases are TGTGCCAGTAGCCCCCGACAGGGAACCTACGAGCAGTACTTC.

In its sample, this clone was seen a few times. The chain combines TRBV4-2 with TRBJ1-2; 10 bases are shared with TRBD1. Germline V gene data show CDR1 as LGHNA and CDR2 as YNFKEQ. The CDR3 sequence is 18 residues long. Trimming cost V 1 base and J 5 bases; bases outside gene matches: 13. The CDR3 nucleotides read TGTGCCAGCAGCCAAGCTATCGGGTGGGACAGGGGAGGGTATGGCTACACCTTC. Translation gives CASSQAIGWDRGGYGYTF.

The CDR3: CASSFSGENTEAFF. CDR3 nucleotide sequence: TGTGCCAGCAGCTTCTCCGGGGAGAACACTGAAGCTTTCTTT. V gene TRBV7-8 combines with J gene TRBJ1-1; D is undetermined. CDR3 length equals 14 residues. Looked up from germline, CDR1 is SGHVS and CDR2 is FQNEAQ. V shed 3 bases and J shed 1 base, with 9 bases lying between them.

The chain couples TRBV6-1 to TRBJ2-7; D possibly corresponds to TRBD2 (6 bases). Germline CDR1 is MNHNS and CDR2 is SASEGT. The CDR3 is 15 amino acids. The germline V and J ends were trimmed by 2 bases and 4 bases, with 15 bases remaining between them. The CDR3, as DNA: TGTGCCAGCAGTGAATCATCGGCGGGAACTTACGAGCAGTACTTC. Amino acids: CASSESSAGTYEQYF.

V usage is TRBV5-1 and J usage is TRBJ2-2; TRBD2 aligns across 9 bases. Per the germline V gene, CDR1 is SGHRS and CDR2 is YFSETQ. The CDR3 length is 15 residues. With V trimmed by 4 bases and J by 1 base, 2 bases remained unmatched. The DNA for the CDR3 is TGCGCCAGCAGCCCGACTAGCGGGAACACCGGGGAGCTGTTTTTT. Translating it yields CASSPTSGNTGELFF.

The rearrangement uses TRBV7-2 and TRBJ2-4; D perhaps matches TRBD1 (6 bases). The V end was cut by 1 base, the J end by 9 bases, with 13 bases between. CDR3 length: 14 amino acids. Germline loops: CDR1 SGHTA, CDR2 FQGNSA. The CDR3 loop is CASSLEGTFGIQYF. Written as DNA, the CDR3 is TGTGCCAGCAGCTTAGAGGGGACATTCGGCATTCAGTACTTC. Using reference TRBV7-2 and TRBJ2-4 for the parts outside the CDR3, the full variable domain is GAGVSQSPSNKVTEKGKDVELRCDPISGHTALYWYRQSLGQGLEFLIYFQGNSAPDKSGLPSDRFSAERTGGSVSTLTIQRTQQEDSAVYLCASSLEGTFGIQYFGAGTRLSVL.

The chain joins TRBV7-2 to TRBJ1-6; tentatively, D is TRBD1 (6 bases). V was trimmed by 4 bases and J by 9 bases, leaving 16 bases between them. Germline CDR1 reads SGHTA; CDR2 reads FQGNSA. The CDR3 is 15 residues long. DNA of the CDR3: TGTGCCAGCAGCTCCGGACAGACCGCCGGTTCACCCCTCCACTTT. Amino acid sequence: CASSSGQTAGSPLHF.

V is TRBV3-1 (or the pseudogene TRBV3-2) and J is TRBJ2-7; perhaps TRBD2 as D (6 bases). The CDR3 loop spans 15 amino acids. The V gene lost 4 bases and the J gene lost 0 bases, with 13 bases spanning the gap. Germline CDR1 LGHDT, CDR2 YNNKEL (reference sequence). The CDR3 DNA reads TGTGCCAGCAGCCCCGGGACTCGTAGCTCCTACGAGCAGTACTTC. As protein: CASSPGTRSSYEQYF.